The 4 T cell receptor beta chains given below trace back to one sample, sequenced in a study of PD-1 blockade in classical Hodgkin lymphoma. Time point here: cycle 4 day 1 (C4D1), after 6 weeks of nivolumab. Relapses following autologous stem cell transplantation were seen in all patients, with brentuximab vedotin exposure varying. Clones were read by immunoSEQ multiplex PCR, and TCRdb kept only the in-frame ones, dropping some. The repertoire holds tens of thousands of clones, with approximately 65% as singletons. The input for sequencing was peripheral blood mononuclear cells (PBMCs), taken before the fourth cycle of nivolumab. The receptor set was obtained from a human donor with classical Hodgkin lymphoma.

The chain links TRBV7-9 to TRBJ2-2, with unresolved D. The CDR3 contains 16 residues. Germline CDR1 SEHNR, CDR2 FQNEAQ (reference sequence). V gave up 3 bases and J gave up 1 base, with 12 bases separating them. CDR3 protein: CASSFSSAGNTGELFF. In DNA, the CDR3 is TGTGCCAGCAGCTTCTCGTCGGCAGGGAACACCGGGGAGCTGTTTTTT.

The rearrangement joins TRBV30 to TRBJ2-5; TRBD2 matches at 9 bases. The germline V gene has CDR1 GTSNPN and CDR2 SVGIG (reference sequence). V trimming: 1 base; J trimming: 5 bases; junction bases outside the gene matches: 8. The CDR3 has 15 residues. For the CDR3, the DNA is TGTGCCTGGAGTGAGATTAGCGGGAGAGGGGAGACCCAGTACTTC. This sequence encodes CAWSEISGRGETQYF.

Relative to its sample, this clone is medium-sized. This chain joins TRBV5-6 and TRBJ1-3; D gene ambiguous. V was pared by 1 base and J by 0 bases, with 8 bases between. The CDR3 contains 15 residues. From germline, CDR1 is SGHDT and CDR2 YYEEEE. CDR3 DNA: TGTGCCAGCAGCTTGCTGGCGAGCTCTGGAAACACCATATATTTT. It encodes CASSLLASSGNTIYF.

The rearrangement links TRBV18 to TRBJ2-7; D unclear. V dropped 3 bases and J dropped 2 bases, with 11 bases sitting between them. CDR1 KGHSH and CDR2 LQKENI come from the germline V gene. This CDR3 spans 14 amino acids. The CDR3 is CASSPRSGPYEQYF. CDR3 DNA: TGTGCCAGCTCACCCCGCTCAGGACCCTACGAGCAGTACTTC.